This TCR beta chain is from a study of shared clonotypes between healthy human individuals. Study outcomes and limitations: Blood was the sole source, and tissue repertoires probably differ. The generation probabilities recorded for non-shared clonotypes fell below those of clonotypes shared by all four donors. Between several donors, naive CD4 clonotypes were shared at a level of about 5%.

Germline CDR1 and CDR2: ENHRY and SYGVKD. V was shortened by 10 bases and J by 3 bases, with 16 bases between the two germline ends. The CDR3 extends over 13 amino acids. The material for each subset, its genomic DNA, was split evenly across several immunoSEQ plates. Clones were sequenced by immunoSEQ multiplex PCR, and TCRdb holds only the in-frame ones, with some missing. In the table there are around 650,000 clones, 95% to 96% of which are singletons. The sample holds a few counts of this clone. Antigen: not known. CD45RO-negative, CCR7-selected cells formed the naive CD8 fraction, which excluded terminally differentiated effector memory CD45RA+ cells.

The sample consisted of naive CD8+ T cells sorted from blood. This chain uses TRBV10-3 with TRBJ2-7; no clear D. The source is a woman in her twenties or thirties in good health. This chain's CDR3 is CATNHPRNYEQYF. The CDR3 coding sequence is TGTGCCACCAACCATCCACGGAACTACGAGCAGTACTTC.